One and the same sample provided the 7 T cell receptor beta chains below, sequenced in a study of T cells in localized non-small cell lung cancer. Generated by immunoSEQ multiplex PCR, the TCRdb table keeps only in-frame clones and is missing some. The data show around 96,000 clones, with approximately 90% seen just once and approximately 4% held by the top ten. Sequencing used PBMCs, obtained before any cancer treatment. Source of these receptors: a woman between 35 and 70 years old with stage II squamous cell lung carcinoma.

The rearrangement links TRBV14 to TRBJ1-1; tentative D call: TRBD1 (5 bases). The length of the CDR3 is 18 residues. Trimming removed 0 bases at V and 4 bases at J, with 21 bases between. Germline lookup yields CDR1 SGHDN and CDR2 FVKESK. This CDR3 reads CASSQDGTGGFFGTEAFF. The CDR3 nucleotides read TGTGCCAGCAGCCAAGATGGGACGGGGGGGTTTTTTGGCACTGAAGCTTTCTTT. The complete variable domain, with remaining parts taken from reference TRBV14 and TRBJ1-1, reads EAGVTQFPSHSVIEKGQTVTLRCDPISGHDNLYWYRRVMGKEIKFLLHFVKESKQDESGMPNNRFLAERTGGTYSTLKVQPAELEDSGVYFCASSQDGTGGFFGTEAFFGQGTRLTVV.

The chain carries TRBV19 and TRBJ2-7; D possibly uses TRBD1 or TRBD2 (5 bases each). V lost 5 bases and J 5 bases, leaving 13 bases between the germline ends. Germline loops: CDR1 LNHDA, CDR2 SQIVND (reference sequence). CDR3 length: 13 residues. CDR3: CASSLGASNEQYF. CDR3 sequence (DNA): TGTGCCAGTAGTCTCGGGGCGTCAAACGAGCAGTACTTC. Drawing the rest from reference TRBV19 and TRBJ2-7, the complete variable domain is DGGITQSPKYLFRKEGQNVTLSCEQNLNHDAMYWYRQDPGQGLRLIYYSQIVNDFQKGDIAEGYSVSREKKESFPLTVTSAQKNPTAFYLCASSLGASNEQYFGPGTRLTVT.

The chain has TRBV4-1 and TRBJ2-3; D not certain. V dropped 3 bases and J dropped 2 bases, with 12 bases sitting between them. Germline V gene data show CDR1 as MGHRA and CDR2 as YSYEKL. The CDR3 extends over 15 amino acids. CDR3 sequence (DNA): TGCGCCAGCAGCCAGGCTATTGCCCCCACAGATACGCAGTATTTT. Translated, it gives CASSQAIAPTDTQYF.

The V gene is TRBV11-3, the J gene TRBJ2-2; 9 bases are shared with TRBD1. The CDR3 totals 15 residues. CDR1 is SGHNT, CDR2 YENEEA, per germline. Trimming cost V 4 bases and J 6 bases; bases outside gene matches: 6. The CDR3 DNA reads TGTGCCAGCAGCTCCACAGGGGGCGTCCCCGGGGAGCTGTTTTTT. Its protein product is CASSSTGGVPGELFF. Combining the CDR3 with reference TRBV11-3 and TRBJ2-2 gives the whole variable domain EAGVVQSPRYKIIEKKQPVAFWCNPISGHNTLYWYLQNLGQGPELLIRYENEEAVDDSQLPKDRFSAERLKGVDSTLKIQPAELGDSAVYLCASSSTGGVPGELFFGEGSRLTVL.

This chain uses TRBV7-9 with TRBJ2-1; 10 bases map to TRBD2. CDR1 and CDR2 (germline): SEHNR, FQNEAQ (reference sequence). The V gene end was trimmed by 0 bases and the J gene end by 10 bases; junction bases not matched to a gene: 9. This CDR3 has 16 residues. The CDR3 region has the DNA TGTGCCAGCAGCTTAGCTCGGGCTAGCGGGGGTAGAGAGCAGTTCTTC. Translation gives CASSLARASGGREQFF.

For this clone: The sample contains more than one DNA sequence encoding this CDR3. The chain couples TRBV30 to TRBJ1-3; tentatively, D is TRBD1 (5 bases). V shed 3 bases and J shed 0 bases, with 12 bases lying between them. The germline CDR1 and CDR2 sequences are GTSNPN and SVGIG (reference sequence). The CDR3 runs 15 residues. CDR3 in amino acids: CAWSRDSGSGNTIYF. CDR3 bases: TGTGCCTGGAGCCGGGACTCCGGCTCTGGAAACACCATATATTTT.

This chain links TRBV29-1 with TRBJ2-3, with D perhaps being TRBD1 or TRBD2 (5 bases each). Germline CDR1 SQVTM, CDR2 ANQGSEA. The CDR3 runs to 11 residues. V was pared by 6 bases and J by 8 bases, with 12 bases between. CDR3 amino acids: CSVSSGGTQYF. CDR3 DNA: TGCAGCGTCTCGTCTGGGGGTACGCAGTATTTT.